The 24 T cell receptor beta chains given below trace back to one sample, sequenced in a study of blood T cell repertoires in COVID-19. The repertoire was sequenced with immunoSEQ multiplex PCR; TCRdb's copy has only in-frame clones and lacks some. The data contain about 140,000 clones, around 83% of them seen just once; the ten biggest clones take up more than 8.5%. Sequencing input: peripheral blood. The receptors here all came from a man between 60 and 70 years old with active or convalescent COVID-19.

This clone was observed a handful of times. CDR3 nucleotides: TGTGCCAGCAGCCAAGATCTTTTACAGGGCAGTAAATCCCTCCCGATGGGGTCTGGAAACACCATATATTTT. Translated: CASSQDLLQGSKSLPMGSGNTIYF. V and J are TRBV3-1 (or the pseudogene TRBV3-2) and TRBJ1-3, with a tentative D call TRBD1 (6 bases). The CDR3 is made up of 24 amino acids. Germline loops: CDR1 LGHDT, CDR2 YNNKEL (reference sequence). V lost 0 bases, J lost 1 base, and 34 bases lay in between.

The chain employs TRBV5-1 and TRBJ2-6; tentative D call: TRBD1 (6 bases). The ends were cut back, 1 base at V and 0 bases at J, with 8 bases in the middle. Germline-derived CDR1 and CDR2 are SGHRS and YFSETQ. This CDR3 contains 16 residues. This CDR3 is CASSLTGSSGANVLTF. CDR3 nucleotide sequence: TGCGCCAGCAGCTTGACAGGGTCCTCTGGGGCCAACGTCCTGACTTTC. Full variable domain (missing parts from reference TRBV5-1 and TRBJ2-6): KAGVTQTPRYLIKTRGQQVTLSCSPISGHRSVSWYQQTPGQGLQFLFEYFSETQRNKGNFPGRFSGRQFSNSRSEMNVSTLELGDSALYLCASSLTGSSGANVLTFGAGSRLTVL.

V gene TRBV5-1 combines with J gene TRBJ2-5; 8 positions match TRBD2. V dropped 0 bases and J dropped 2; count of bases not matched to a gene: 9. CDR3 size: 17 residues. Germline CDR1 SGHRS, CDR2 YFSETQ. The CDR3 bases are TGCGCCAGCAGCTTGGGGGGGAGCGGGAGTGCTCAAGAGACCCAGTACTTC. This gives the protein CASSLGGSGSAQETQYF.

The V gene is TRBV9, the J gene TRBJ2-2, with D possibly TRBD2 on 5 matching bases. Deletions cut 4 bases from V and 3 bases from J, with 13 bases between. Looked up from germline, CDR1 is SGDLS and CDR2 is YYNGEE. This CDR3 is built from 15 residues. The CDR3 DNA is TGTGCCAGCAGCCACCGCCGGGAATACACCGGGGAGCTGTTTTTT. It codes for CASSHRREYTGELFF.

This chain links TRBV19 with TRBJ1-1; possible D gene TRBD1, 6 bases. The CDR3 covers 13 residues. Trimming pared 5 bases from V and 5 bases from J, leaving 12 bases between. Germline V gene lookup returns CDR1 LNHDA and CDR2 SQIVND (reference sequence). The CDR3 loop is CASSEGGLTEAFF. Written as DNA, the CDR3 is TGTGCCAGTAGTGAAGGGGGTCTGACTGAAGCTTTCTTT.

V gene TRBV18 combines with J gene TRBJ2-7, with TRBD2 identical over 11 bases. This CDR3 contains 15 residues. Trimming at V came to 2 bases and at J to 3 bases, leaving 3 bases not matched to a gene. Germline CDR1 reads KGHSH; CDR2 reads LQKENI. The CDR3 nucleotides read TGTGCCAGCTCACCAGGGACTAGCGGACTCTACGAGCAGTACTTC. Translating it yields CASSPGTSGLYEQYF.

This rearrangement joins TRBV7-8 to TRBJ2-5; D is possibly TRBD1 (6 bases). Germline V lookup: CDR1 SGHVS, CDR2 FQNEAQ. V lost 5 bases, J lost 5 bases, and 18 bases lay in between. This CDR3 comprises 15 residues. Here the CDR3 reads CASSGDNRVVETQYF. The CDR3 coding sequence is TGTGCCAGCAGCGGGGATAACAGGGTCGTCGAGACCCAGTACTTC.

The chain carries TRBV7-2 and TRBJ1-3; 12 bases match TRBD1. The germline V gene has CDR1 SGHTA and CDR2 FQGNSA. V shed 5 bases, J shed 8 bases, and the junction held 7 bases outside the gene matches. This CDR3 comprises 15 residues. The CDR3: CASSDGTGGKDTIYF. The CDR3 DNA sequence: TGTGCCAGCAGCGACGGGACAGGGGGCAAGGACACCATATATTTT.

This chain uses TRBV19 with TRBJ1-1, with a possible D match to TRBD1 (6 bases). With 7 bases removed from V and 0 bases from J, the gap between germline ends came to 9 bases. This CDR3 is built from 13 residues. From germline, CDR1 is LNHDA and CDR2 SQIVND (reference sequence). This chain's CDR3 is CASTDRMNTEAFF. Written as DNA, the CDR3 is TGTGCCAGTACCGACAGGATGAACACTGAAGCTTTCTTT. The whole variable domain, filled in from reference TRBV19 and TRBJ1-1, reads DGGITQSPKYLFRKEGQNVTLSCEQNLNHDAMYWYRQDPGQGLRLIYYSQIVNDFQKGDIAEGYSVSREKKESFPLTVTSAQKNPTAFYLCASTDRMNTEAFFGQGTRLTVV.

This chain links TRBV4-3 with TRBJ1-2; TRBD1 matches at 9 bases. The CDR3 sequence is 18 residues long. Germline V CDR1 and CDR2: LGHNA, YSLEER. Unmatched junction bases numbered 13, after V lost 0 bases and J lost 5 bases. The CDR3 DNA is TGCGCCAGCAGCCAAGAGTTGCCCCGGACAGGGGTTACATATGGCTACACCTTC. It codes for CASSQELPRTGVTYGYTF.

This clone occurred once. The rearrangement uses TRBV15 and TRBJ2-5; the D is unclear. Germline V lookup: CDR1 LNHNV, CDR2 YYDKDF (reference sequence). V was trimmed by 1 base and J by 5 bases, leaving 11 bases between them. CDR3 length equals 14 residues. This chain's CDR3 is CATSRGLPPETQYF. For the CDR3, the DNA is TGTGCCACCAGCAGAGGACTCCCGCCGGAGACCCAGTACTTC.

The chain is built from TRBV5-1 and TRBJ1-4, with 8 nucleotides matching TRBD1. Germline loops: CDR1 SGHRS, CDR2 YFSETQ. Trimming took 4 bases from V and 9 from J; bases not matched to a gene: 8. The CDR3 length is 14 residues. The CDR3 spells CASSATGQEKKLFF. In DNA form, the CDR3 reads TGCGCCAGCAGCGCAACGGGACAGGAAAAAAAACTGTTTTTT.

The CDR3 sequence is CASSQDWADNSPLHF. In DNA form, the CDR3 reads TGTGCCAGCAGCCAAGATTGGGCTGATAATTCACCCCTCCACTTT. The J gene is TRBJ1-6, the V gene TRBV14; D remains ambiguous. The V end was cut by 0 bases, the J end by 5 bases, with 8 bases between. CDR1 and CDR2 from the germline V gene are SGHDN and FVKESK. The CDR3 spans 15 residues.

J is TRBJ1-2 and V is TRBV4-1, with D possibly being TRBD1 (6 bases). Germline CDR1 reads MGHRA; CDR2 reads YSYEKL. This CDR3 comprises 13 residues. V shed 3 bases and J shed 7 bases, with 12 bases lying between them. The chain's CDR3 is CASSQDRVGGYTF. As DNA, the CDR3 is TGCGCCAGCAGCCAGGACAGAGTTGGTGGCTACACCTTC.

This clone was found a few times. The rearrangement uses TRBV29-1 and TRBJ1-2, with 7 bases aligning to TRBD1. The germline CDR1 and CDR2 sequences are SQVTM and ANQGSEA. This CDR3 region has 13 residues. Losses at the gene ends were 7 bases for V and 9 bases for J; bases not matched to a gene: 14. The CDR3 DNA reads as TGCAGCGCCTACTACCGGGACAGAGAGCGCTACACCTTC. Residues: CSAYYRDRERYTF.

This chain links TRBV7-2 with TRBJ1-4; D is unclear. The germline CDR1 and CDR2 sequences are SGHTA and FQGNSA. V shed 1 base and J shed 8 bases, with 14 bases lying between them. CDR3 length: 15 residues. CDR3 DNA: TGTGCCAGCAGCTTAGGTGGAGGGAAAGGGGAAAAACTGTTTTTT. As protein: CASSLGGGKGEKLFF.

V usage is TRBV2 and J usage is TRBJ2-1; D is perhaps TRBD2 (7 bases). Germline CDR1 and CDR2: SNHLY and FYNNEI. This CDR3 spans 15 amino acids. V shed 6 bases and J shed 3 bases, with 15 bases lying between them. The DNA of the CDR3 is TGTGCCAGCAGGTCTTCGGGGGGCCTCTACAATGAGCAGTTCTTC. This encodes CASRSSGGLYNEQFF.

By its share, this clone is medium-sized. This chain connects TRBV2 to TRBJ1-3, with TRBD1 matching over 7 bases. CDR1 is SNHLY and CDR2 is FYNNEI in the germline V gene. After removal of 8 bases from V and 0 bases from J, the junction contained 7 bases not matched to a gene. This CDR3 is 15 amino acids long. The CDR3 here is CASYTGQSSGNTIYF. The CDR3 DNA sequence: TGTGCCAGCTACACGGGACAGAGCTCTGGAAACACCATATATTTT.

This chain joins TRBV28 and TRBJ2-3, with 7 bases lining up with TRBD1. J gave up 0 bases and V 11 bases, and 2 bases lay outside the gene matches. CDR1 is MDHEN and CDR2 is SYDVKM in the germline V gene. This CDR3 is 12 amino acids long. CDR3 DNA: TGTGCCGCGACAGGGAGCACAGATACGCAGTATTTT. Residues: CAATGSTDTQYF.

V usage is TRBV5-4 and J usage is TRBJ2-2, with D possibly being TRBD1 (5 bases). The ends were cut back, 1 base at V and 4 bases at J, with 14 bases in the middle. Germline V gives CDR1 SGHNT, CDR2 YYREEE (reference sequence). The CDR3 totals 16 residues. The CDR3 nucleotides read TGTGCCAGCAGCTTGCGCCGCGACAGAATCACCGGGGAGCTGTTTTTT. As protein: CASSLRRDRITGELFF. Variable domain in full (rest from reference TRBV5-4 and TRBJ2-2): ETGVTQSPTHLIKTRGQQVTLRCSSQSGHNTVSWYQQALGQGPQFIFQYYREEENGRGNFPPRFSGLQFPNYSSELNVNALELDDSALYLCASSLRRDRITGELFFGEGSRLTVL.

The J gene is TRBJ1-1, the V gene TRBV7-2; 11 bases agree with TRBD1. This CDR3 has 18 amino acids. V dropped 3 bases and J dropped 3; count of bases not matched to a gene: 12. CDR1 is SGHTA, CDR2 FQGNSA, per germline. The CDR3 spells CASSFIWTGGPLDTEAFF. The CDR3 DNA is TGTGCCAGCAGCTTTATCTGGACAGGGGGCCCTTTGGACACTGAAGCTTTCTTT.

The chain is built from TRBV30 and TRBJ1-1, with TRBD1 as a possible D gene (6 bases). Trimming removed 3 bases from V and 1 base from J, with 21 bases in between. The CDR3 runs to 17 residues. Germline V CDR1 and CDR2: GTSNPN, SVGIG (reference sequence). CDR3 loop: CAWSSGTMDWENTEAFF. The CDR3 nucleotides are TGTGCCTGGAGCTCCGGGACAATGGACTGGGAGAACACTGAAGCTTTCTTT. Full variable domain (rest looked up from reference TRBV30 and TRBJ1-1): SQTIHQWPATLVQPVGSPLSLECTVEGTSNPNLYWYRQAAGRGLQLLFYSVGIGQISSEVPQNLSASRPQDRQFILSSKKLLLSDSGFYLCAWSSGTMDWENTEAFFGQGTRLTVV.

The rearrangement uses TRBV2 and TRBJ2-5, with D perhaps TRBD1 (5 bases). From germline, CDR1 is SNHLY and CDR2 FYNNEI. Trimming cost V 6 bases and J 0 bases, with 17 bases left between them. The CDR3 loop spans 16 amino acids. Here the CDR3 reads CASSPTFDSDQETQYF. CDR3 DNA sequence: TGTGCCAGCAGCCCAACCTTCGACAGTGACCAAGAGACCCAGTACTTC.

The chain uses TRBV9 and TRBJ1-3; D unclear. V lost 0 bases and J lost 0, with 22 bases in between. The CDR3 is 20 amino acids. Germline lookup yields CDR1 SGDLS and CDR2 YYNGEE. For the CDR3, the DNA is TGTGCCAGCAGCGTAGGGCTCCTCGCCGGGGTCCTAAACTCTGGAAACACCATATATTTT. Residues: CASSVGLLAGVLNSGNTIYF.